The following is a T cell receptor (beta chain) sequence with its context. Antigen unknown. The CDR3 sequence is 14 residues long. Trimming took 8 bases from V and 0 from J, leaving 10 bases between them. CDR1 and CDR2 (germline): MNHEY, SMNVEV (reference sequence). These data belong to a study of T cells in Graves' hyperthyroidism and ophthalmopathy. Study results and limitations: The model made its ophthalmopathy prediction, and onset followed a median about 6.8 months later. Most thyroid-expanded clonotypes above 0.001 were also found in blood.

More than 9.5 ml fresh peripheral blood yielded the PBMCs. Researchers took RNA transcripts and amplified the TCR beta CDR3 regions from them. First-round RT-PCR of the TCR CDR3 relied on the HTBI primer set. MiXCR was run by TCRdb on the multiplex PCR reads, yielding one entry per CDR3 protein. The profile covers roughly 300,000 distinct CDR3 sequences, with more than 11% appearing a single time and roughly 25% taken by the ten largest. This sequence joins TRBV27 and TRBJ1-4, with D maybe TRBD1 (5 bases). The sequenced sample was blood. This receptor was identified in a woman younger than 45 with Graves' hyperthyroidism. The CDR3 loop reads CASALGATNEKLFF. CDR3 DNA sequence: TGTGCCAGCGCCCTAGGGGCAACTAATGAAAAACTGTTTTTT. Supplemented by reference TRBV27 and TRBJ1-4, the full variable domain reads EAQVTQNPRYLITVTGKKLTVTCSQNMNHEYMSWYRQDPGLGLRQIYYSMNVEVTDKGDVPEGYKVSRKEKRNFPLILESPSPNQTSLYFCASALGATNEKLFFGSGTQLSVL.